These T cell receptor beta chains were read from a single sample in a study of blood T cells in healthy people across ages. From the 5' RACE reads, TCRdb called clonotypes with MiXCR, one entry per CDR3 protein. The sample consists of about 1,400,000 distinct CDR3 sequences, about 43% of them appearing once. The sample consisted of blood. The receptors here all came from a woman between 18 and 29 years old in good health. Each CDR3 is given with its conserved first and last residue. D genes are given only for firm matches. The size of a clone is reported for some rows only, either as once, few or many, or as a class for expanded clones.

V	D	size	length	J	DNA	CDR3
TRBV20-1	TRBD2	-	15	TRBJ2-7	TGCAGTGCTAGAGTACTAGCGGGCTTCTCCTACGAGCAGTACTTC	CSARVLAGFSYEQYF
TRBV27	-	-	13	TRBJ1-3	TGTGCCAGCAGCCGAGTGAGAGGAAACACCATATATTTT	CASSRVRGNTIYF
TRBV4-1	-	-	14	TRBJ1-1	TGCGCCAGCAGCCAAGAGGGACACGTCACTGAAGCTTTCTTT	CASSQEGHVTEAFF
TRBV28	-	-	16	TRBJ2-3	TGTGCCAGCAGTTTAAATAGGGGGATTAGCACAGATACGCAGTATTTT	CASSLNRGISTDTQYF
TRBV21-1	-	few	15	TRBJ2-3	TGTGCCAGCAGCCGGCCGGGACCGGACTCGGATACGCAGTATTTT	CASSRPGPDSDTQYF
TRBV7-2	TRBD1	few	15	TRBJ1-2	TGTGCCAGCAGCTCACCGGGACAGGGGGTCTATGGCTACACCTTC	CASSSPGQGVYGYTF
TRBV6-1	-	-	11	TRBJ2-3	TGTGCCACCATGAGGACAGATACGCAGTATTTT	CATMRTDTQYF
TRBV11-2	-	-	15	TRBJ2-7	TGTGCCAGCAGCCCGATACAGTGTCGCCCCTACGAGCAGTACTTC	CASSPIQCRPYEQYF
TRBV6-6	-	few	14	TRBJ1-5	TGTGCCAGCAGTGATGGGCAGGGCAATCAGCCCCAGCATTTT	CASSDGQGNQPQHF
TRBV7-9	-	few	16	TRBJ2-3	TGTGCCAGCAGTTTCACAAAGGACTTCGACACAGATACGCAGTATTTT	CASSFTKDFDTDTQYF